These 19 T cell receptor beta chains were sequenced from one sample in a study of cytomegalovirus exposure and HLA in healthy donors (dated by TCRdb to about 2017). Libraries came from the immunoSEQ multiplex PCR assay. For the multiplex PCR, a mixture combining 60 forward primers for TCR Vbeta segments and 13 reverse primers for TCR Jbeta segments was used. TCRdb's version of the immuneACCESS table is confined to in-frame rearrangements and falls short of the full clone set. An unresolved V gene accounts for under half of the shortfall where checked; the remainder is of unknown origin. This sample comprises some 120,000 clones, more than 70% of them detected only once. Together, the top ten hold over 6.5% of the sample. The specimen was PBMCs. These receptors originate from a woman in her twenties or thirties in good health and CMV-seropositive.

The chain joins TRBV21-1 to TRBJ2-3; TRBD1 reflects the table's D call only, with no check against the DNA. TRBV21-1 is a recognized pseudogene. The CDR3 is 16 residues long. Written as DNA, the CDR3 is TGTGCCCTCCCCCCTAGGGGGACAGGGGGCACAGATACGCAGTATTTT. It codes for CALPPRGTGGTDTQYF.

The chain employs TRBV18 and TRBJ1-2; the D gene is possibly TRBD1 (5 bases). V lost 6 bases to trimming and J lost 4 bases, with 12 bases between them. The CDR3 sequence is 13 residues long. Germline V lookup: CDR1 KGHSH, CDR2 LQKENI. In nucleotides, the CDR3 is TGTGCCAGCTCGGAGGGACTGTCCTATGGCTACACCTTC. It translates to CASSEGLSYGYTF.

The chain employs TRBV25-1 and TRBJ2-7; 8 bases are shared with TRBD1. This CDR3 is built from 14 residues. With 3 bases clipped from V and 3 bases from J, the junction kept 4 bases outside the gene matches. Germline V gene sequence: CDR1 MGHDK, CDR2 SYGVNS. The CDR3 loop is CASSETGVVYEQYF. As DNA, the CDR3 is TGTGCCAGCAGTGAGACAGGGGTAGTCTACGAGCAGTACTTC.

This clone has only one observation. The chain couples TRBV9 to TRBJ2-4; 7 bases match TRBD2. The trim removed 0 bases at V and 1 base at J, leaving 1 base unmatched. There are 15 residues in the CDR3. CDR1 SGDLS and CDR2 YYNGEE come from the germline V gene. The CDR3 DNA reads as TGTGCCAGCAGCGTAGAGGGAGGGGCCAAAAACATTCAGTACTTC. The encoded protein is CASSVEGGAKNIQYF.

The gene calls are TRBV11-3 and TRBJ1-1; 7 bases map to TRBD1. V was clipped by 3 bases and J by 4 bases; unmatched bases: 8. Germline CDR1 and CDR2: SGHNT and YENEEA. CDR3 length: 15 residues. CDR3 sequence: CASSLGPQGGTEAFF. The CDR3 nucleotides are TGTGCCAGCAGCTTGGGACCTCAGGGGGGCACTGAAGCTTTCTTT.

This chain links TRBV30 with TRBJ2-7, with D maybe TRBD2 (7 bases). Germline V gives CDR1 GTSNPN, CDR2 SVGIG (reference sequence). CDR3 length equals 14 residues. The V end was cut by 1 base, the J end by 3 bases, with 13 bases between. The CDR3 region has the DNA TGTGCCTGGAGTGAGCCAGGGGAGGGCTACGAGCAGTACTTC. It specifies CAWSEPGEGYEQYF.

This rearrangement joins TRBV6-5 to TRBJ2-2; D gene uncertain. The CDR3 covers 13 residues. Trimming removed 0 bases from V and 8 bases from J, with 7 bases in between. Germline V gives CDR1 MNHEY, CDR2 SVGAGI. CDR3 in amino acids: CASSYSRLGELFF. The CDR3 region has the DNA TGTGCCAGCAGTTACTCGAGGCTTGGGGAGCTGTTTTTT.

The chain recombines TRBV7-2 with TRBJ1-5; no clear D. Germline loops: CDR1 SGHTA, CDR2 FQGNSA. Trimming took off 4 bases at V and 4 bases at J, with 5 bases between the two ends. CDR3 size: 12 residues. This CDR3 reads CASSSTNQPQHF. CDR3 nucleotide sequence: TGTGCCAGCAGCTCAACTAATCAGCCCCAGCATTTT. The full variable domain, rest sourced from reference TRBV7-2 and TRBJ1-5, is GAGVSQSPSNKVTEKGKDVELRCDPISGHTALYWYRQSLGQGLEFLIYFQGNSAPDKSGLPSDRFSAERTGGSVSTLTIQRTQQEDSAVYLCASSSTNQPQHFGDGTRLSIL.

The chain carries TRBV5-1 and TRBJ2-7; 8 positions match TRBD2. The J segment lost 4 bases and the V segment lost 0 bases, leaving 9 bases of the junction unmatched. Germline CDR1 reads SGHRS; CDR2 reads YFSETQ. This CDR3 contains 16 residues. The CDR3 spells CASSLGGLAGLYEQYF. The CDR3 DNA follows: TGCGCCAGCAGCTTGGGGGGGCTAGCGGGTCTATACGAGCAGTACTTC.

This chain links TRBV30 with TRBJ1-3; D unclear. The CDR3 consists of 14 residues. Germline values: CDR1 GTSNPN, CDR2 SVGIG (reference sequence). Between the trimmed V and J ends, which lost 3 bases and 4 bases, there was a span of 13 bases. For the CDR3, the DNA is TGTGCCTGGAGGGAACTTCAGGTCGGAAACACCATATATTTT. Its protein is CAWRELQVGNTIYF.

The genes are TRBV29-1 and TRBJ2-1; 8 positions match TRBD2. The germline V gene encodes CDR1 SQVTM and CDR2 ANQGSEA. V shed 7 bases and J 4 bases; nucleotides not matched to a gene: 12. The length of the CDR3 is 15 residues. The CDR3 protein is CSASIAGKSYNEQFF. CDR3 DNA: TGCAGCGCCAGCATAGCGGGGAAGTCGTACAATGAGCAGTTCTTC.

This clone was seen once. CDR3 coding DNA: TGTGCCTGGGGGGGGGTCGGGGACGGCTACACCTTC. Translating gives CAWGGVGDGYTF. This chain joins TRBV30 and TRBJ1-2; D may be TRBD1 (5 bases). The CDR3 runs 12 residues. Trimming stripped 5 bases from V and 8 bases from J, with 15 bases between. Germline loops: CDR1 GTSNPN, CDR2 SVGIG (reference sequence).

This clone was recorded only once. The rearrangement uses TRBV6-5 and TRBJ2-5; D might be TRBD2 (5 bases). The CDR3 consists of 14 residues. Trimming took 6 bases from V and 3 from J, leaving 14 bases between them. In germline, CDR1 is MNHEY, CDR2 SVGAGI. DNA of the CDR3: TGTGCCAGCAGCCTCTCGCTAGCCGAAGAGACCCAGTACTTC. Translation: CASSLSLAEETQYF.

The chain recombines TRBV18 with TRBJ1-5; a possible D gene is TRBD1 (5 bases). Trimming left V 4 bases short and J 5 bases short, with 18 bases between. The CDR3 contains 16 residues. Germline V gene data show CDR1 as KGHSH and CDR2 as LQKENI. CDR3 loop: CASSLSLSRDYQPQHF. CDR3 bases: TGTGCCAGCTCACTTTCTCTTTCCAGGGACTATCAGCCCCAGCATTTT.

The J gene is TRBJ2-7, the V gene TRBV5-4; D might be TRBD1 (6 bases). The CDR3 is 14 residues long. The V gene lost 1 base and the J gene lost 5 bases, with 13 bases spanning the gap. Germline values: CDR1 SGHNT, CDR2 YYREEE (reference sequence). CDR3 DNA sequence: TGTGCCAGCAGCTTGCAGGGGTTGGGAAACGAGCAGTACTTC. The encoded protein is CASSLQGLGNEQYF. Filled out from reference TRBV5-4 and TRBJ2-7, the complete variable domain reads ETGVTQSPTHLIKTRGQQVTLRCSSQSGHNTVSWYQQALGQGPQFIFQYYREEENGRGNFPPRFSGLQFPNYSSELNVNALELDDSALYLCASSLQGLGNEQYFGPGTRLTVT.

The chain has TRBV6-5 and TRBJ1-2, with D possibly TRBD1 on 6 matching bases. V was cut by 5 bases and J by 5 bases, with 18 bases left in between. Per germline, CDR1 MNHEY and CDR2 SVGAGI. The CDR3 sequence is 15 residues long. CDR3 sequence reads: CASSGGSRDIYGYTF. CDR3 DNA: TGTGCCAGCAGTGGGGGTTCCCGGGACATTTATGGCTACACCTTC.

V is TRBV20-1 and J is TRBJ2-1, with D uncertain. CDR1 and CDR2 from the germline V gene are DFQATT and SNEGSKA (reference sequence). The CDR3 runs 11 residues. Deletions cut 5 bases from V and 4 bases from J, with 6 bases between. The CDR3 DNA sequence: TGCAGTGCTCCCCGGTACAATGAGCAGTTCTTC. Protein: CSAPRYNEQFF.

The CDR3 protein is CASSVAGAATGELFF. DNA for the CDR3: TGTGCCAGCAGCGTAGCGGGAGCGGCTACCGGGGAGCTGTTTTTT. The chain recombines TRBV9 with TRBJ2-2; the D gene is possibly TRBD2 (6 bases). The length of the CDR3 is 15 residues. Between the trimmed V and J ends, which lost 0 bases and 5 bases, there was a span of 11 bases. The V gene's germline CDR1 is SGDLS and CDR2 YYNGEE.

Only one count was recorded for this clone. This rearrangement joins TRBV6-1 to TRBJ2-3; 8 positions agree with TRBD1. The CDR3 has 14 amino acids. Germline V gene sequence: CDR1 MNHNS, CDR2 SASEGT. V shed 5 bases, J shed 3 bases, and the junction held 4 bases outside the gene matches. CDR3 nucleotide sequence: TGTGCCAGCAGTCCAGGGGGCCGGACAGATACGCAGTATTTT. Encoded protein: CASSPGGRTDTQYF.